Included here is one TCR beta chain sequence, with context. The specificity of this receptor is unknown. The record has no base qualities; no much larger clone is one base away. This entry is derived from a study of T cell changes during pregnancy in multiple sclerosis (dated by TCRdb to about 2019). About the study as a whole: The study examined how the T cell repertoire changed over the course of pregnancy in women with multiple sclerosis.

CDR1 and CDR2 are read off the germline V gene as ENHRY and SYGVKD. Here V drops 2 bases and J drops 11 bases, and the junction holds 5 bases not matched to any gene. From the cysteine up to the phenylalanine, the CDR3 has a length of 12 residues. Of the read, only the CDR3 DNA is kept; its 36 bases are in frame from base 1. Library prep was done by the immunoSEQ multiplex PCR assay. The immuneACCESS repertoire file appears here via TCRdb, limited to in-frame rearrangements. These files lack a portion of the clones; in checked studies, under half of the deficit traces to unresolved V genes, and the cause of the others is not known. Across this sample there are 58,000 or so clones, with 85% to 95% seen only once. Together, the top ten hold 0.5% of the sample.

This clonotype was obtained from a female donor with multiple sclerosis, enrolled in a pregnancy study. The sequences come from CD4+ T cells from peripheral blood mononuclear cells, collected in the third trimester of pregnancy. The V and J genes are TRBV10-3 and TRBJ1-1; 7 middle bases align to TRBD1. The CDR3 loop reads CAISEDRAGAFF. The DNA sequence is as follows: TGTGCCATCAGTGAGGACAGGGCCGGGGCTTTCTTT.